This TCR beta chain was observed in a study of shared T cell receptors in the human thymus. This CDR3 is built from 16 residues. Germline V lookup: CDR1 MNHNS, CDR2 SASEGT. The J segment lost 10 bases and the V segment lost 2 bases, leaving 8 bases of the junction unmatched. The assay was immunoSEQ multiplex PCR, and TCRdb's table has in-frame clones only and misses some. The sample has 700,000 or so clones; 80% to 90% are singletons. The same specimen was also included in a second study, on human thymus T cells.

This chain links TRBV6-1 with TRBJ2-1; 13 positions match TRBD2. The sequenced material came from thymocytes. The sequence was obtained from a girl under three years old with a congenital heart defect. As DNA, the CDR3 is TGTGCCAGCAGTGAATTTAGACTAGCGGGGGGCAGGGAGCAGTTCTTC. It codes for CASSEFRLAGGREQFF.